The clone carrying this TCR beta chain was recorded many times. The sample is drawn from a study of regulatory T cells in long-lasting Graves disease. The ends were cut back, 7 bases at V and 14 bases at J, with 18 bases in the middle. The CDR3 length is 13 residues. CDR1 is SNHLY, CDR2 FYNNEI, per germline. Investigators prepared the TCR beta libraries by applying iRepertoire HTBI primers and Arm-PCR of CDR3 regions. TCRdb passed the multiplex PCR reads through MiXCR, listing each CDR3 protein once. This table has under 400,000 distinct CDR3 sequences, around 15% appearing once. Time point defined: newly diagnosed GD, antithyroid drugs for less than 3 months. The TCR library was made from RNA that had been extracted from PBMCs in TRIzol. This sample also appeared in a second study, on T cells in Graves' hyperthyroidism and ophthalmopathy. That work states: Diagnoses were made from clinical symptoms, serum measures (thyroxine and TRAb), thyroid ultrasound and orbital computed tomography.

The chain couples TRBV2 to TRBJ1-6, with D possibly being TRBD1 (6 bases). The source of this sequence is a man in his forties or fifties with Graves disease. Specimen: peripheral blood mononuclear cells (PBMCs), collected at new diagnosis, from a patient treated with antithyroid drugs. The CDR3 DNA sequence: TGTGCCAGCAACGGAGGGGGGGGAGTTTCCCTCCACTTT. It encodes CASNGGGGVSLHF.